This entry lists 15 T cell receptor beta chains sequenced from one sample in a study of blood T cell repertoires in COVID-19 (dated by TCRdb to about 2020). Libraries came from the immunoSEQ multiplex PCR assay. TCRdb provides this immuneACCESS table in a form limited to in-frame rearrangements. Some clones are lacking; in checked studies, under half of them reflect an unresolved V gene, and why the rest are absent is not known. Across this sample there are some 9,900 clones, with about 88% seen only once. Roughly 6.2% of the sample comes from the top ten. The sample comprised peripheral blood. The receptors were sampled from a human donor in a cohort sampled during active COVID-19.

The genes are TRBV28 and TRBJ1-4, with D possibly matching TRBD1 (5 bases). Germline loops: CDR1 MDHEN, CDR2 SYDVKM. With 6 bases removed from V and 8 bases from J, the gap between germline ends came to 13 bases. This CDR3 spans 13 amino acids. The CDR3 region has the DNA TGTGCCAGCAGGAAGAAGGGGTCCGAAAAACTGTTTTTT. This translates into CASRKKGSEKLFF.

In its sample, this clone was seen once. The chain joins TRBV4-1 to TRBJ2-3, with 11 bases lining up with TRBD2. The germline gives CDR1 MGHRA, CDR2 YSYEKL. CDR3 length equals 19 residues. After removal of 5 bases from V and 0 bases from J, the junction contained 13 bases not matched to a gene. Written as DNA, the CDR3 is TGCGCCAGCAGCTCCGGGCTAGCGGGGGGAAAATCGAGCACAGATACGCAGTATTTT. Translating it yields CASSSGLAGGKSSTDTQYF.

The chain uses TRBV2 and TRBJ1-2, with 9 bases lining up with TRBD1. Per the germline V gene, CDR1 is SNHLY and CDR2 is FYNNEI. The V segment lost 6 bases and the J segment 7 bases; nucleotides outside the gene matches: 18. The CDR3 totals 17 residues. CDR3 sequence (DNA): TGTGCCAGCAGCTTAGAACCGGGACAGGGCTTTCTGGGTGGCTACACCTTC. Protein product: CASSLEPGQGFLGGYTF.

The chain couples TRBV5-1 to TRBJ2-2, with 10 bases that match TRBD2. The trim removed 0 bases at V and 9 bases at J, leaving 5 bases unmatched. CDR1 and CDR2 (germline): SGHRS, YFSETQ. The length of the CDR3 is 15 residues. The CDR3 region is CASSLDSGGARELFF. Written as DNA, the CDR3 is TGCGCCAGCAGCTTGGACAGCGGGGGGGCCCGGGAGCTGTTTTTT.

The chain links TRBV11-2 to TRBJ2-1; no definite D call. The V gene's germline CDR1 is SGHAT and CDR2 FQNNGV. V lost 0 bases and J lost 10, with 10 bases in between. The CDR3 spans 13 residues. The CDR3 loop is CASSLDQNREQFF. The CDR3 region has the DNA TGTGCCAGCAGCTTAGATCAGAACCGAGAGCAGTTCTTC. Filled out from reference TRBV11-2 and TRBJ2-1, the complete variable domain reads EAGVAQSPRYKIIEKRQSVAFWCNPISGHATLYWYQQILGQGPKLLIQFQNNGVVDDSQLPKDRFSAERLKGVDSTLKIQPAKLEDSAVYLCASSLDQNREQFFGPGTRLTVL.

The genes are TRBV6-5 and TRBJ2-2; no clear D gene. The CDR3 sequence is 14 residues long. The V end lost 6 bases, the J end lost 5 bases, and 13 bases lay between the germline ends. Germline V CDR1 and CDR2: MNHEY, SVGAGI. CDR3 nucleotide sequence: TGTGCCAGCAGAAGACCTAGAGGTACCGGGGAGCTGTTTTTT. This encodes CASRRPRGTGELFF.

This rearrangement joins TRBV11-3 to TRBJ2-5; the D is unclear. Germline CDR1 reads SGHNT; CDR2 reads YENEEA. Trimming removed 4 bases from V and 1 base from J, with 7 bases in between. The CDR3 length is 13 residues. The CDR3 sequence is CASSYGVQETQYF. The CDR3 nucleotides are TGTGCCAGCAGCTATGGAGTCCAAGAGACCCAGTACTTC.

The chain employs TRBV7-9 and TRBJ2-2; D is unclear. V gave up 3 bases and J gave up 1 base, with 6 bases separating them. Germline V gives CDR1 SEHNR, CDR2 FQNEAQ (reference sequence). The length of the CDR3 is 14 residues. CDR3 amino acids: CASSFQENTGELFF. The DNA for the CDR3 is TGTGCCAGCAGCTTTCAGGAGAACACCGGGGAGCTGTTTTTT.

The rearrangement joins TRBV3-1 (or the pseudogene TRBV3-2) to TRBJ2-7; D perhaps matches TRBD1 (5 bases). Trimming pared 0 bases from V and 1 base from J, leaving 13 bases between. CDR3 size: 16 residues. Germline V lookup: CDR1 LGHDT, CDR2 YNNKEL (reference sequence). CDR3 region: CASSQDNGRASYEQYF. Here the CDR3 DNA reads TGTGCCAGCAGCCAAGATAATGGCAGGGCGTCCTACGAGCAGTACTTC.

Only one count was recorded for this clone. This sequence joins TRBV6-5 and TRBJ2-2; TRBD2 agrees at 7 bases. The germline V gene encodes CDR1 MNHEY and CDR2 SVGAGI. The V gene end was trimmed by 7 bases and the J gene end by 0 bases; junction bases not matched to a gene: 5. The CDR3 has 15 amino acids. The CDR3 DNA reads TGTGCCAGCATGGGGAGGGCGGCGAACACCGGGGAGCTGTTTTTT. This gives the protein CASMGRAANTGELFF.

The gene calls are TRBV28 and TRBJ2-3, with a possible D match to TRBD1 (5 bases). The germline V and J ends were trimmed by 5 bases and 4 bases, with 16 bases remaining between them. Germline CDR1 and CDR2: MDHEN and SYDVKM. The CDR3 has 15 residues. The CDR3 sequence: CASSPQSGAADTQYF. The CDR3 region has the DNA TGTGCCAGCAGTCCACAGAGTGGGGCGGCAGATACGCAGTATTTT.

V is TRBV7-9 and J is TRBJ1-4; 7 nucleotides match TRBD1. CDR3 size: 15 residues. Trimming at V came to 4 bases and at J to 7 bases, leaving 9 bases not matched to a gene. Germline V gives CDR1 SEHNR, CDR2 FQNEAQ (reference sequence). The CDR3 sequence is CASSSPGQFFEKLFF. For the CDR3, the DNA is TGTGCCAGCAGCTCTCCGGGACAGTTTTTTGAAAAACTGTTTTTT.

Only a few counts were recorded for this clone. The chain employs TRBV6-5 and TRBJ1-1; 9 bases agree with TRBD1. Germline CDR1 is MNHEY and CDR2 is SVGAGI. Germline trimming cut 6 bases from V and 0 bases from J; bases unmatched to any gene: 5. The CDR3 sequence is 15 residues long. The CDR3 region has the DNA TGTGCCAGCAGGGAGGGGACAGGGCTGAACACTGAAGCTTTCTTT. This translates into CASREGTGLNTEAFF.

This chain uses TRBV30 with TRBJ1-1; TRBD1 matches at 11 bases. This CDR3 has 13 amino acids. CDR1 GTSNPN and CDR2 SVGIG come from the germline V gene (reference sequence). V lost 5 bases, J lost 4 bases, and 3 bases stayed unmatched. CDR3 residues: CAWGQGASTEAFF. CDR3 DNA: TGTGCCTGGGGACAGGGGGCAAGCACTGAAGCTTTCTTT. Full variable domain (missing parts from reference TRBV30 and TRBJ1-1): SQTIHQWPATLVQPVGSPLSLECTVEGTSNPNLYWYRQAAGRGLQLLFYSVGIGQISSEVPQNLSASRPQDRQFILSSKKLLLSDSGFYLCAWGQGASTEAFFGQGTRLTVV.

A remark on this clone: At one end the junction does not follow the germline gene, possibly because of a read error. The chain's CDR3 is CASSDSAGSTDTQYF. CDR3 bases: TGTGCCAGCAGTGACTCAGCGGGGTCCACAGATACGCAGTATTTT. The chain links TRBV6-5 to TRBJ2-3; TRBD2 agrees at 7 bases. This CDR3 spans 15 amino acids. Germline CDR1 MNHEY, CDR2 SVGAGI.